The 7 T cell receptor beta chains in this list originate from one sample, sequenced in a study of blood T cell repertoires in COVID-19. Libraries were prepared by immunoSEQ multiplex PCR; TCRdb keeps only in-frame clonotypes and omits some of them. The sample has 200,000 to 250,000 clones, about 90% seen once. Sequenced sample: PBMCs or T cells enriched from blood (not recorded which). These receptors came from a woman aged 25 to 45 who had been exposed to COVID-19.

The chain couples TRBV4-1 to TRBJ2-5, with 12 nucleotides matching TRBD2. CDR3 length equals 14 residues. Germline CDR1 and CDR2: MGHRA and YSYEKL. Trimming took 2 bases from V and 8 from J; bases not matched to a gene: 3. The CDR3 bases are TGCGCCAGCAGCCAACTAGCGGGAGGGCAAACCCAGTACTTC. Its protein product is CASSQLAGGQTQYF.

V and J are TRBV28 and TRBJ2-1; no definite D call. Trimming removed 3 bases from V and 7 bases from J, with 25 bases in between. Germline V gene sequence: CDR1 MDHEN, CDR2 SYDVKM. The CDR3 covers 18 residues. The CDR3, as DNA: TGTGCCAGCAGTTTTAAAGGTGCAACACGCAAATTGAGGAATGAGCAGTTCTTC. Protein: CASSFKGATRKLRNEQFF.

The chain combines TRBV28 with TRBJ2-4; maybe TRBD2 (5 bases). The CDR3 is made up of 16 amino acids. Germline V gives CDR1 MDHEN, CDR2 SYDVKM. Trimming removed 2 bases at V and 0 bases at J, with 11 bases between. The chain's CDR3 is CASSLPGGLAKNIQYF. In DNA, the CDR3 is TGTGCCAGCAGTTTACCCGGAGGCCTAGCCAAAAACATTCAGTACTTC. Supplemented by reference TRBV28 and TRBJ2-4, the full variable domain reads DVKVTQSSRYLVKRTGEKVFLECVQDMDHENMFWYRQDPGLGLRLIYFSYDVKMKEKGDIPEGYSVSREKKERFSLILESASTNQTSMYLCASSLPGGLAKNIQYFGAGTRLSVL.

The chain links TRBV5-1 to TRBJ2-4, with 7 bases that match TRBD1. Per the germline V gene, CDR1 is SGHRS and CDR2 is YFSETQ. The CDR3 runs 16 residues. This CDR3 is CGRDLDRRPAKNIQYF. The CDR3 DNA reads TGCGGAAGGGATCTGGACAGGCGACCAGCCAAAAACATTCAGTACTTC.

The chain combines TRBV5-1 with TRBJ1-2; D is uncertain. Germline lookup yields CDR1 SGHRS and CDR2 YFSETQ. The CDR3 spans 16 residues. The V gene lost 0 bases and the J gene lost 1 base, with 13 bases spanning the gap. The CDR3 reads CASSLVLGGLNYGYTF. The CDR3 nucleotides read TGCGCCAGCAGCTTGGTTCTGGGCGGACTTAACTATGGCTACACCTTC.

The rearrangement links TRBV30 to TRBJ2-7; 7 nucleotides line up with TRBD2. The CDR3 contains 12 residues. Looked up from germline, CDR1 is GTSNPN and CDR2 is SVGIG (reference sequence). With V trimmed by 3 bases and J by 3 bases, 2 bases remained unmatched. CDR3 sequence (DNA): TGTGCCTGGAGGCTAGCGGACTACGAGCAGTACTTC. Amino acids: CAWRLADYEQYF.

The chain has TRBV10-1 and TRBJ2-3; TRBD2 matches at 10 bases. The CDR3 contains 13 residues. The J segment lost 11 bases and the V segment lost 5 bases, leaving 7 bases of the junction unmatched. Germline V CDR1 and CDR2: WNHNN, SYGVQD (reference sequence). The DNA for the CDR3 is TGCGCCAGCAGTTCGGTAGCGGGAGGTGAGCAGTATTTT. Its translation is CASSSVAGGEQYF.